The 10 T cell receptor beta chains below come from one sample, sequenced in a study of regulatory T cells in long-lasting Graves disease. Time point noted: newly diagnosed GD, antithyroid drugs for less than 3 months. The authors made the TCR library using RNA they extracted from PBMCs. Arm-PCR of CDR3 regions and iRepertoire HTBI primers were the basis on which TCR beta libraries were built. TCRdb redid the calling of the multiplex PCR reads with MiXCR, one entry per CDR3 protein. The sample has approximately 470,000 distinct CDR3 sequences, 15% to 20% seen once. These data also featured in a second study, about T cells in Graves' hyperthyroidism and ophthalmopathy.

Sequenced material: peripheral blood mononuclear cells (PBMCs), taken at new diagnosis, from a patient treated with antithyroid drugs. The receptors originated from a man in his forties with Graves disease.

This clonotype showed up many times. This CDR3 is CSAKRTAPYYEQYF. The CDR3 DNA is TGCAGTGCTAAAAGGACAGCCCCCTACTACGAGCAGTACTTC. The chain has TRBV20-1 and TRBJ2-7, with D possibly matching TRBD1 (6 bases). The V and J ends lost 4 bases and 3 bases respectively, with 16 bases between them. Germline V gene sequence: CDR1 DFQATT, CDR2 SNEGSKA (reference sequence). The CDR3 runs 14 residues.

This clonotype was seen ten or more times. The chain uses TRBV12-3 or TRBV12-4 and TRBJ1-1, with D hard to call. This CDR3 is built from 13 residues. V lost 6 bases and J lost 3, with 11 bases in between. The CDR3 loop reads CASSSTEDTEAFF. The CDR3 nucleotides read TGTGCCAGCAGCTCCACAGAGGACACTGAAGCTTTCTTT.

J is TRBJ2-2 and V is TRBV13, with TRBD1 matching over 8 bases. The length of the CDR3 is 17 residues. The germline V gene encodes CDR1 PRHDT and CDR2 FYEKMQ (reference sequence). Trimming at V came to 5 bases and at J to 1 base, leaving 9 bases not matched to a gene. The chain's CDR3 is CASSPMLGQVNTGELFF. In DNA, the CDR3 is TGTGCCAGCAGCCCCATGCTGGGACAGGTGAACACCGGGGAGCTGTTTTTT.

This clonotype was observed at least ten times. J is TRBJ2-5 and V is TRBV20-1, with unresolved D. CDR3 length: 12 residues. Germline loops: CDR1 DFQATT, CDR2 SNEGSKA (reference sequence). The V gene lost 5 bases and the J gene lost 1 base, with 8 bases spanning the gap. The CDR3 region has the DNA TGCAGTGCTCCGACATTCCAAGAGACCCAGTACTTC. As protein: CSAPTFQETQYF.

The gene calls are TRBV24-1 and TRBJ2-1; 8 positions agree with TRBD2. Germline assignment: CDR1 KGHDR and CDR2 SFDVKD. The V and J ends lost 10 bases and 6 bases, in that order; junction bases with no gene match: 13. This CDR3 comprises 15 residues. The CDR3 sequence is CATRGPGLDANEQFF. For the CDR3, the DNA is TGTGCCACAAGAGGTCCGGGACTAGATGCCAATGAGCAGTTCTTC.

The V call is TRBV6-1, the J call TRBJ1-1; the match to TRBD1 covers 9 bases. The V segment lost 3 bases and the J segment 4 bases; nucleotides outside the gene matches: 9. Germline V gene sequence: CDR1 MNHNS, CDR2 SASEGT. The CDR3 is made up of 16 amino acids. CDR3 residues: CASSDRGQGSTTEAFF. The CDR3 bases are TGTGCCAGCAGTGATCGAGGACAGGGGAGTACCACTGAAGCTTTCTTT.

This clonotype was recorded many times. The gene calls are TRBV28 and TRBJ1-1; 7 nucleotides match TRBD1. The CDR3 has 14 residues. Trimming at V came to 6 bases and at J to 5 bases, leaving 9 bases not matched to a gene. From germline, CDR1 is MDHEN and CDR2 SYDVKM. Written as DNA, the CDR3 is TGTGCCAGCAGATCATCCAGGGGGAAGACTGAAGCTTTCTTT. This gives the protein CASRSSRGKTEAFF.

At least ten counts were recorded for this clonotype. The gene calls are TRBV5-5 and TRBJ2-1; D might be TRBD2 (6 bases). Germline V gene data show CDR1 as SGHKS and CDR2 as YYEKEE (reference sequence). CDR3 length: 15 amino acids. The V end was cut by 2 bases, the J end by 9 bases, with 18 bases between. CDR3 coding DNA: TGTGCCAGCAGCTTAGTAGCCGGGGGATACGTTGAGCAGTTCTTC. It is translated as CASSLVAGGYVEQFF.

The table lists this clonotype with a few counts. V usage is TRBV7-9 and J usage is TRBJ1-1; 10 bases agree with TRBD1. The junction had 7 bases not matched to a gene; V was cut back by 5 bases and J by 4 bases. The germline V gene encodes CDR1 SEHNR and CDR2 FQNEAQ (reference sequence). The CDR3 sequence is 15 residues long. Written as DNA, the CDR3 is TGTGCCAGCAGCGCGACAGGGGGCAAGGGCACTGAAGCTTTCTTT. It codes for CASSATGGKGTEAFF.

This clonotype was counted at least ten times. CDR3 loop: CASSLGSGSTYEQYF. CDR3 coding DNA: TGTGCCAGCAGTTTAGGCAGCGGGAGTACCTACGAGCAGTACTTC. This chain links TRBV27 with TRBJ2-7, with 8 bases that match TRBD2. The CDR3 covers 15 residues. Germline V gene data show CDR1 as MNHEY and CDR2 as SMNVEV (reference sequence). With V trimmed by 2 bases and J by 2 bases, 5 bases remained unmatched.